Listed below are T cell receptor beta chains from one sample, sequenced in a study of early T cells in non-severe SARS-CoV-2 infection. TCRdb analysed the 5' RACE reads with MiXCR anew, one entry per CDR3 protein. Among 85,000 to 90,000 distinct CDR3 sequences listed, approximately 15% were seen once. Sequencing used whole blood. The receptors originated from an adult who was a healthcare worker with PCR-confirmed SARS-CoV-2 infection or an uninfected control (not recorded which). Both conserved end residues are part of each CDR3. Fields, in order: clone size, V gene, J gene, D gene, CDR3 protein, CDR3 DNA. A D gene is named only where the DNA matches it firmly. Size is stated for part of the rows, as once, few or many counts, or as a class when the clone is expanded.

few	TRBV9	TRBJ2-7	TRBD2	CASSPGEGPYEQYF	TGTGCCAGCAGCCCGGGGGAGGGCCCCTACGAGCAGTACTTC
many	TRBV7-9	TRBJ2-1	.	CASSHPLTTLFF	TGTGCCAGCAGCCACCCTCTAACTACCCTGTTCTTC
.	TRBV19	TRBJ2-7	.	CASSIEHRSSYEQYF	TGTGCCAGTAGTATAGAGCACAGAAGCTCCTACGAGCAGTACTTC
.	TRBV5-1	TRBJ1-2	.	CASSLDSSIYGYTF	TGCGCCAGCAGCTTGGACAGTTCCATCTATGGCTACACCTTC
few	TRBV11-2	TRBJ2-5	TRBD1	CASSSPGTGGTQETQYF	TGTGCCAGCAGCTCCCCGGGGACAGGGGGGACCCAAGAGACCCAGTACTTC
.	TRBV7-8	TRBJ2-3	.	CASSSWTLEGTQYF	TGTGCCAGCAGCTCTTGGACTCTTGAAGGGACGCAGTATTTT
few	TRBV7-2	TRBJ2-7	TRBD1	CASSATGGYEQYF	TGTGCCAGCAGCGCCACAGGGGGCTACGAGCAGTACTTC
many	TRBV29-1	TRBJ1-2	TRBD1	CSGGQATNYGYTF	TGCAGCGGGGGACAGGCGACGAACTATGGCTACACCTTC
few	TRBV4-3	TRBJ1-1	.	CASSQLRYDSYNTEAFF	TGCGCCAGCAGCCAACTACGATACGACAGCTATAACACTGAAGCTTTCTTT
.	TRBV28	TRBJ2-3	TRBD1	CASTPHRGQGEADTQYF	TGTGCCAGCACACCCCACCGGGGACAGGGGGAGGCAGATACGCAGTATTTT
few	TRBV20-1	TRBJ2-1	TRBD2	CSAPRLAGTYNEQFF	TGCAGTGCCCCCAGACTAGCGGGGACCTACAATGAGCAGTTCTTC
many	TRBV2	TRBJ2-2	.	CASRSDRRANTGELFF	TGTGCCAGCAGGTCCGACCGCCGCGCGAACACCGGGGAGCTGTTTTTT
.	TRBV11-2	TRBJ2-7	.	CASSPSPGPEQYF	TGTGCCAGCAGCCCGTCGCCAGGTCCCGAGCAGTACTTC
.	TRBV12-3/TRBV12-4	TRBJ2-7	TRBD2	CASSSTSGASYEQYF	TGTGCCAGCAGTTCAACTAGCGGTGCCTCCTACGAGCAGTACTTC
.	TRBV2	TRBJ2-6	.	CASSGGAGANVLTF	TGTGCCAGCAGTGGCGGGGCTGGGGCCAACGTCCTGACTTTC
.	TRBV6-2/TRBV6-3	TRBJ1-1	.	CASSYDSSSEAFF	TGTGCCAGCAGTTATGATAGCTCCTCTGAAGCTTTCTTT
.	TRBV12-3/TRBV12-4	TRBJ1-1	.	CASSLGGPLNTEAFF	TGTGCCAGCAGTTTAGGGGGGCCCTTGAACACTGAAGCTTTCTTT
few	TRBV20-1	TRBJ1-5	TRBD1	CSALTGVSSNQPQHF	TGCAGTGCTCTTACAGGGGTCAGCAGCAATCAGCCCCAGCATTTT
.	TRBV9	TRBJ2-5	TRBD2	CASSVKRGGQETQYF	TGTGCCAGCAGCGTAAAGCGGGGAGGACAAGAGACCCAGTACTTC
.	TRBV2	TRBJ2-4	TRBD2	CASSEVGGEYF	TGTGCCAGCAGTGAAGTGGGAGGGGAGTACTTC
.	TRBV24-1	TRBJ2-5	.	CATSGVPQETQYF	TGTGCCACCAGTGGGGTTCCCCAAGAGACCCAGTACTTC
few	TRBV6-6	TRBJ1-5	.	CASREEGASNQPQHF	TGTGCCAGCAGAGAAGAAGGGGCTAGCAATCAGCCCCAGCATTTT
once	TRBV7-2	TRBJ1-1	.	CASSPAPGRQEAFF	TGTGCCAGCAGCCCCGCCCCGGGACGGCAAGAAGCTTTCTTT
.	TRBV7-2	TRBJ1-5	.	CASSPISGINQPQHF	TGTGCCAGCAGCCCTATATCAGGGATTAATCAGCCCCAGCATTTT
few	TRBV20-1	TRBJ2-7	.	CSAYRDRNYEQYF	TGCAGTGCTTACCGGGACCGCAACTACGAGCAGTACTTC
few	TRBV4-1	TRBJ1-2	.	CASSPRGGRNYGYTF	TGCGCCAGCAGCCCCCGAGGCGGGAGGAACTATGGCTACACCTTC
.	TRBV30	TRBJ2-2	TRBD1	CAWHRGDTGELFF	TGTGCCTGGCACAGGGGAGACACCGGGGAGCTGTTTTTT
.	TRBV20-1	TRBJ1-1	.	CSARMGMNTEAFF	TGCAGTGCTAGAATGGGGATGAACACTGAAGCTTTCTTT
few	TRBV9	TRBJ1-1	.	CASSVDNTEAFF	TGTGCCAGCAGCGTAGACAACACTGAAGCTTTCTTT
many	TRBV3-1	TRBJ2-7	.	CASSQVEGWEQYF	TGTGCCAGCAGCCAGGTGGAAGGGTGGGAGCAGTACTTC
.	TRBV9	TRBJ2-3	.	CASSVGTRGDTQYF	TGTGCCAGCAGCGTAGGTACCCGGGGCGATACGCAGTATTTT
few	TRBV20-1	TRBJ1-4	.	CSATGSNEKLFF	TGCAGTGCTACAGGGTCTAATGAAAAACTGTTTTTT
few	TRBV6-2/TRBV6-3	TRBJ2-4	.	CASSGRRNIQYF	TGTGCCAGCAGTGGAAGGCGAAACATTCAGTACTTC
few	TRBV27	TRBJ2-7	TRBD1	CASSLGTGAIEQYF	TGTGCCAGCAGTTTAGGGACAGGGGCCATCGAGCAGTACTTC
.	TRBV20-1	TRBJ1-5	TRBD1	CSASPDRGLYQPQHF	TGCAGTGCTAGCCCGGACAGGGGGCTTTATCAGCCCCAGCATTTT
.	TRBV28	TRBJ2-7	.	CASSLTPGEYEQYF	TGTGCCAGCAGTTTAACCCCAGGGGAGTACGAGCAGTACTTC
few	TRBV9	TRBJ2-3	TRBD1	CASSAQQGAAGTDTQYF	TGTGCCAGCAGCGCACAACAGGGGGCCGCGGGCACAGATACGCAGTATTTT
.	TRBV2	TRBJ1-6	.	CASGEGFADSPLHF	TGTGCCAGCGGGGAGGGATTCGCGGATTCACCCCTCCACTTT
.	TRBV28	TRBJ2-7	.	CASSQRVGQYF	TGTGCCAGCAGCCAGCGAGTAGGACAATACTTC
many	TRBV28	TRBJ2-3	.	CASSSPSTDTQYF	TGTGCCAGCAGTTCACCTAGCACAGATACGCAGTATTTT
few	TRBV28	TRBJ2-1	TRBD2	CASKRTSGGGDNEQFF	TGTGCCAGCAAGAGGACTAGCGGGGGGGGAGACAATGAGCAGTTCTTC
few	TRBV4-1	TRBJ2-2	.	CASSQVRAGELFF	TGCGCCAGCAGCCAAGTCCGGGCCGGGGAGCTGTTTTTT
many	TRBV6-1	TRBJ2-2	.	CASSLNTGRAGELFF	TGTGCCAGCAGCCTAAACACGGGAAGGGCCGGGGAGCTGTTTTTT
.	TRBV20-1	TRBJ2-3	.	CSAREGINTQYF	TGCAGTGCTAGAGAGGGCATTAATACGCAGTATTTT
.	TRBV9	TRBJ2-5	TRBD2	CASSPLARGGRETQYF	TGTGCCAGCAGCCCCCTGGCGCGGGGGGGCCGAGAGACCCAGTACTTC